The 28 T cell receptor beta chains reported below all come from one sample, sequenced in a study of shared clonotypes between healthy human individuals. TCRdb's copy holds only in-frame clones and misses some; the assay was immunoSEQ multiplex PCR. Among around 990,000 clones listed, around three quarters were seen once. What was sequenced was memory CD4+ T cells from PBMCs. Stated subset: CD45RA-negative fraction. The receptors here all came from a young man in good health. Some clones in this sample may be carry-over from other donors' samples.

The chain has TRBV5-6 and TRBJ1-5; TRBD1 agrees at 8 bases. J lost 0 bases, V lost 4 bases, and 6 bases had no gene match. This CDR3 is built from 16 residues. Germline values: CDR1 SGHDT, CDR2 YYEEEE. The DNA of the CDR3 is TGTGCCAGCAGCCCCGGGACAGGAGATAGCAATCAGCCCCAGCATTTT. Translating it yields CASSPGTGDSNQPQHF.

The chain joins TRBV7-8 to TRBJ2-2, with 9 nucleotides matching TRBD1. This CDR3 spans 14 amino acids. Germline CDR1 SGHVS, CDR2 FQNEAQ. The V gene end was trimmed by 4 bases and the J gene end by 7 bases; junction bases not matched to a gene: 4. The CDR3 DNA sequence: TGTGCCAGCAGCTCACGGACAGGGGACGGGGAGCTGTTTTTT. Protein: CASSSRTGDGELFF.

The CDR3 spells CAWRDKGTGKGQPQHF. The CDR3 DNA reads as TGTGCCTGGAGGGACAAAGGGACAGGGAAGGGGCAGCCCCAGCATTTT. The J gene is TRBJ1-5, the V gene TRBV30; 9 nucleotides line up with TRBD1. The germline V gene has CDR1 GTSNPN and CDR2 SVGIG (reference sequence). Losses at the gene ends were 3 bases for V and 7 bases for J; bases not matched to a gene: 13. The CDR3 consists of 16 residues.

Of note for this clone: A junction boundary mismatches the germline segment, possibly from a read error. Different DNA sequences within this sample yield the same CDR3. This sequence joins TRBV28 and TRBJ1-5, with no clear D. Germline V gives CDR1 MDHEN, CDR2 SYDVKM. The CDR3 is 12 amino acids. The CDR3 DNA is TGTGCCAGCAGTTTATTAAGTCAGCCCCAACATTTT. This sequence encodes CASSLLSQPQHF. Complete variable domain (other parts from reference TRBV28 and TRBJ1-5): DVKVTQSSRYLVKRTGEKVFLECVQDMDHENMFWYRQDPGLGLRLIYFSYDVKMKEKGDIPEGYSVSREKKERFSLILESASTNQTSMYLCASSLLSQPQHFGDGTRLSIL.

The rearrangement joins TRBV7-8 to TRBJ1-2; D not resolved. The V and J ends lost 5 bases and 4 bases respectively, with 14 bases between them. Germline lookup yields CDR1 SGHVS and CDR2 FQNEAQ. The CDR3 runs 14 residues. CDR3 DNA sequence: TGTGCCAGCAGCCCTCGAACAGCTATCTATGGCTACACCTTC. Protein product: CASSPRTAIYGYTF.

The J gene is TRBJ2-7, the V gene TRBV6-5; the match to TRBD1 covers 10 bases. Trimming at V came to 7 bases and at J to 6 bases, leaving 9 bases not matched to a gene. This CDR3 is 14 amino acids long. Germline CDR1 and CDR2: MNHEY and SVGAGI. The CDR3 here is CASTSGTGASEQYF. The CDR3 DNA reads as TGTGCCAGCACCTCCGGGACAGGGGCTTCCGAGCAGTACTTC.

The chain combines TRBV5-4 with TRBJ1-1, with D hard to call. V lost 0 bases and J lost 3, with 12 bases in between. CDR3 size: 15 residues. Germline V lookup: CDR1 SGHNT, CDR2 YYREEE (reference sequence). The DNA for the CDR3 is TGTGCCAGCAGCTTGGAATTGAGGAGGGACACTGAAGCTTTCTTT. This gives the protein CASSLELRRDTEAFF. Based on the CDR3 plus reference TRBV5-4 and TRBJ1-1, the full variable domain is ETGVTQSPTHLIKTRGQQVTLRCSSQSGHNTVSWYQQALGQGPQFIFQYYREEENGRGNFPPRFSGLQFPNYSSELNVNALELDDSALYLCASSLELRRDTEAFFGQGTRLTVV.

The rearrangement links TRBV28 to TRBJ2-6; TRBD1 agrees at 8 bases. The CDR3 extends over 16 amino acids. V shed 6 bases and J 3 bases; nucleotides not matched to a gene: 7. Per germline, CDR1 MDHEN and CDR2 SYDVKM. CDR3 residues: CASSSGQGVGANVLTF. The CDR3 DNA reads as TGTGCCAGCAGCTCCGGACAGGGAGTTGGGGCCAACGTCCTGACTTTC.

The genes are TRBV6-4 and TRBJ2-1, with TRBD2 identical over 12 bases. V lost 6 bases, J lost 4 bases, and 4 bases stayed unmatched. Germline assignment: CDR1 MRHNA and CDR2 SNTAGT. CDR3 length: 15 amino acids. In DNA form, the CDR3 reads TGTGCCAGCAGCCCCCTAGCGGGAGGGTACAATGAGCAGTTCTTC. Its translation is CASSPLAGGYNEQFF.

J is TRBJ1-5 and V is TRBV27; D might be TRBD1 (5 bases). CDR3 length: 14 residues. The V end lost 6 bases, the J end lost 5 bases, and 14 bases lay between the germline ends. Germline CDR1 reads MNHEY; CDR2 reads SMNVEV (reference sequence). This CDR3 reads CASSRRGAYQPQHF. CDR3 sequence (DNA): TGTGCCAGCAGCCGACGCGGGGCTTATCAGCCCCAGCATTTT.

The chain links TRBV29-1 to TRBJ2-3; 13 bases match TRBD2. The V segment lost 6 bases and the J segment 4 bases; nucleotides outside the gene matches: 7. The CDR3 is made up of 15 amino acids. CDR1 is SQVTM, CDR2 ANQGSEA, per germline. The CDR3: CSVVGLAGDSDTQYF. The CDR3 region has the DNA TGCAGCGTGGTCGGACTAGCGGGAGACTCAGATACGCAGTATTTT.

The rearrangement joins TRBV10-3 to TRBJ2-3, with 7 bases lining up with TRBD2. The germline CDR1 and CDR2 sequences are ENHRY and SYGVKD. Germline trimming cut 8 bases from V and 8 bases from J; bases unmatched to any gene: 7. The CDR3 consists of 12 residues. Here the CDR3 DNA reads TGTGCCATCGGAATGGGGGAGGGTACGCAGTATTTT. It yields the protein CAIGMGEGTQYF.

The V call is TRBV6-1, the J call TRBJ2-2; no definite D call. This CDR3 contains 13 residues. The germline CDR1 and CDR2 sequences are MNHNS and SASEGT. V was clipped by 6 bases and J by 7 bases, with 12 bases between them. As DNA, the CDR3 is TGTGCCAGCAGGAGAACGGCGGACGGGGAGCTGTTTTTT. The encoded protein is CASRRTADGELFF.

The rearrangement joins TRBV2 to TRBJ1-3; D ambiguous. The CDR3 is 17 residues long. Germline values: CDR1 SNHLY, CDR2 FYNNEI. V lost 5 bases and J 0 bases, leaving 17 bases between the germline ends. CDR3 in amino acids: CASSKGGGPYSGNTIYF. The CDR3 DNA is TGTGCCAGCAGTAAGGGCGGTGGCCCTTACTCTGGAAACACCATATATTTT.

The chain uses TRBV19 and TRBJ1-4; unclear D gene. V lost 5 bases and J lost 5, with 9 bases in between. From germline, CDR1 is LNHDA and CDR2 SQIVND (reference sequence). The CDR3 runs 13 residues. The CDR3 sequence: CASSGRENEKLFF. In DNA, the CDR3 is TGTGCCAGTAGTGGGCGGGAAAATGAAAAACTGTTTTTT. The complete variable domain, with remaining parts taken from reference TRBV19 and TRBJ1-4, reads DGGITQSPKYLFRKEGQNVTLSCEQNLNHDAMYWYRQDPGQGLRLIYYSQIVNDFQKGDIAEGYSVSREKKESFPLTVTSAQKNPTAFYLCASSGRENEKLFFGSGTQLSVL.

There are many counts of this clone. The rearrangement joins TRBV27 to TRBJ2-1; D is perhaps TRBD2 (5 bases). V lost 3 bases to trimming and J lost 2 bases, with 20 bases between them. This CDR3 has 18 amino acids. Germline V gene sequence: CDR1 MNHEY, CDR2 SMNVEV (reference sequence). The CDR3: CASSFSQASPFTYNEQFF. The DNA of the CDR3 is TGTGCCAGCAGTTTCTCACAAGCTAGCCCCTTTACCTACAATGAGCAGTTCTTC.

The chain employs TRBV2 and TRBJ1-3, with 7 bases identical to TRBD1. Germline CDR1 is SNHLY and CDR2 is FYNNEI. The V gene end was trimmed by 7 bases and the J gene end by 0 bases; junction bases not matched to a gene: 0. The CDR3 consists of 13 residues. DNA for the CDR3: TGTGCCAGCACAGGGGGCTCTGGAAACACCATATATTTT. Amino acids: CASTGGSGNTIYF. Variable domain in full (rest from reference TRBV2 and TRBJ1-3): EPEVTQTPSHQVTQMGQEVILRCVPISNHLYFYWYRQILGQKVEFLVSFYNNEISEKSEIFDDQFSVERPDGSNFTLKIRSTKLEDSAMYFCASTGGSGNTIYFGEGSWLTVV.

The chain uses TRBV5-4 and TRBJ1-3, with D perhaps matching TRBD1 (6 bases). The germline V gene encodes CDR1 SGHNT and CDR2 YYREEE (reference sequence). Trimming removed 6 bases at V and 4 bases at J, with 20 bases between. The CDR3 sequence is 16 residues long. The CDR3 nucleotides are TGTGCCAGCACCACCAACAGGCAGGGGACGGGAAACACCATATATTTT. Its protein is CASTTNRQGTGNTIYF.

This chain connects TRBV5-1 to TRBJ2-7; 11 bases align to TRBD1. V dropped 0 bases and J dropped 3; count of bases not matched to a gene: 5. The CDR3 runs 16 residues. Germline CDR1 reads SGHRS; CDR2 reads YFSETQ. The DNA for the CDR3 is TGCGCCAGCAGCTTGGCCTGGGACAGGGGGGTCTACGAGCAGTACTTC. It is translated as CASSLAWDRGVYEQYF.

The V and J genes are TRBV5-4 and TRBJ2-7; D gene uncertain. Trimming pared 2 bases from V and 9 bases from J, leaving 12 bases between. The CDR3 length is 12 residues. From germline, CDR1 is SGHNT and CDR2 YYREEE (reference sequence). This chain's CDR3 is CASSLGFGRQYF. The CDR3 nucleotides are TGTGCCAGCAGCTTAGGTTTCGGCAGGCAGTACTTC.

This chain joins TRBV15 and TRBJ2-3; TRBD1 might be the D (5 bases). V was trimmed by 0 bases and J by 0 bases, leaving 7 bases between them. This CDR3 comprises 15 residues. Germline CDR1 reads LNHNV; CDR2 reads YYDKDF (reference sequence). As DNA, the CDR3 is TGTGCCACCAGCAGAGACCAGGGAAGCACAGATACGCAGTATTTT. Protein: CATSRDQGSTDTQYF.

This rearrangement joins TRBV10-3 to TRBJ1-1, with D perhaps matching TRBD1 (6 bases). Germline V lookup: CDR1 ENHRY, CDR2 SYGVKD. The ends were cut back, 2 bases at V and 3 bases at J, with 7 bases in the middle. CDR3 length: 13 residues. The CDR3, as DNA: TGTGCCATCAGTGAGGAGGGGGACACTGAAGCTTTCTTT. Translation gives CAISEEGDTEAFF.

CDR3 sequence (DNA): TGTGCCAGCAGCCCCAGAGGTGGCACCGGGGAGCTGTTTTTT. It is translated as CASSPRGGTGELFF. This sequence joins TRBV13 and TRBJ2-2, with D uncertain. The CDR3 is 14 residues long. Trimming removed 5 bases from V and 4 bases from J, with 11 bases in between. CDR1 is PRHDT, CDR2 FYEKMQ, per germline (reference sequence).

This clone was found once. The gene calls are TRBV28 and TRBJ2-3; 10 nucleotides agree with TRBD2. CDR3 length: 13 residues. Losses at the gene ends were 6 bases for V and 5 bases for J; bases not matched to a gene: 2. Germline-derived CDR1 and CDR2 are MDHEN and SYDVKM. The CDR3 loop reads CASRIAGGDTQYF. The CDR3 nucleotides are TGTGCCAGCAGGATAGCGGGAGGAGATACGCAGTATTTT.

This rearrangement joins TRBV7-3 to TRBJ2-5; perhaps TRBD1 as D (7 bases). Trimming removed 2 bases at V and 1 base at J, with 14 bases between. The germline V gene encodes CDR1 SGHTA and CDR2 FQGTGA. The CDR3 runs to 16 residues. CDR3 in amino acids: CASSLGGGGRQETQYF. CDR3 coding DNA: TGTGCCAGCAGCTTAGGCGGAGGGGGCCGCCAAGAGACCCAGTACTTC.

The chain employs TRBV4-1 and TRBJ2-1; possible D gene TRBD2, 5 bases. Trimming took 4 bases from V and 0 from J, leaving 10 bases between them. CDR1 is MGHRA and CDR2 is YSYEKL in the germline V gene. The CDR3 extends over 15 amino acids. The CDR3 bases are TGCGCCAGCAGCCCAAGCGGTAGCTCCTACAATGAGCAGTTCTTC. This gives the protein CASSPSGSSYNEQFF.

This clone was seen once. CDR3 sequence (DNA): TGTGCCAGCTCACCACTCGGCCAATGGGATGAGCAGTTCTTC. This translates into CASSPLGQWDEQFF. This rearrangement joins TRBV18 to TRBJ2-1, with D unclear. The CDR3 length is 14 residues. The V and J ends lost 1 base and 8 bases respectively, with 12 bases between them. Per germline, CDR1 KGHSH and CDR2 LQKENI.

This chain connects TRBV1 to TRBJ2-3; no check of the table's D call, TRBD1, against the DNA was made. TRBV1 is a pseudogene locus. The CDR3 sequence is 16 residues long. In DNA form, the CDR3 reads TGCACCAGCAGCCAAGACGCAGGGTCGCAAGAGGCTACGCAGTATTTT. Amino acid sequence: CTSSQDAGSQEATQYF.